Given below is one TCR beta chain in context. This clonotype was detected once. Its antigen has not been determined. Per-nucleotide qualities are absent, and no much larger clonotype sits a single base away. One read yields weak evidence. Libraries of naive CD8 T cells were built from around 20,000 to 1,000,000 sorted cells, with 10%, 30% or 50% of the purified RNA used. On a BD FACSAria II, naive CD8 T cells were FACS-sorted as CD8+CD4-CCR7+CD45RA+ and collected into RLT Plus buffer. To test detection sensitivity, Jurkat RNA equivalent to about ten TCR copies was spiked into samples of about 20,000-1,100,000 naive CD8 T cells. CD8 T cells were enriched with RosetteSep CD8+ T Cell Enrichment Cocktail and Ficoll-Paque, followed by ACK red cell lysis. The library was built by means of PCR. Instrument used: NextSeq 500. Bulk TCR libraries were made following a previously described method, with the TCR primers given in Table S5. The Qiagen AllPrep DNA/RNA kit was used to purify total RNA. Before analysis, reads from multiple sequencing runs of one library were combined. The source study handled its data this way. Reads were retained only if their TCR constant sequence matched exactly, and those retained reads were trimmed to 150 nt and grouped according to their 12-nt molecular barcodes. Reads inside each barcode group were sub-clustered using a 15% Levenshtein threshold, and a quality-weighted consensus sequence was constructed for each RNA molecule. Non-functional sequences were filtered out, along with any lower-count sequence sitting one edit away from another sequence. Barcode sub-clusters with fewer than 20% of the maximum read count were removed, based on fitting two negative binomial distributions. TCRdb ran its own pipeline on the public reads, namely fastp trimming at Q25 and MiXCR clone calling, and kept in-frame beta chains. Merged by CDR3 protein, the rows form single entries marked with the most common genes and DNA. The V and J calls and clone size come from TCRdb's table, not from the authors' own analysis. The sample yields under 350,000 distinct CDR3 sequences; roughly 24% were counted once. Jointly, the top ten make up roughly 0.7% of the sample.

From a lookup of the germline V gene (reference sequence), CDR1 and CDR2 are LGHDT and YNNKEL. CDR3 length: 16 amino acids, cysteine to phenylalanine. The only DNA kept is the CDR3, 48 bases in frame from the first base. V is cut back by 4 bases and J by 14 bases, with 14 bases in the junction unmatched. The record originates from a study of molecular identifiers for immune sequencing clone quantification (dated by TCRdb to the late 2010s). Regarding the research as a whole: For a replicate experiment, RNA from roughly 20,000 or 100,000 naive CD8 T cells was divided into five aliquots, and four of the five aliquots were sequenced. This methods study used CD8 T cells to benchmark TCR RNA copy counting and molecular-identifier clustering-based TCR repertoire sequencing (MIDCIRS). General study outcomes and caveats: Even against a background of roughly 1 million naive CD8 T cells, spiked-in Jurkat TCR RNA amounting to a single cell's worth was reported to be detectable. When barcode sub-clustering was not used, chimeric consensus sequences inflated TCR diversity, with chimeras reaching as high as 47%. Identical TCR molecules sharing a barcode could cause highly expanded clone sizes to be underestimated. Modeling estimated 2.5 to 3 recovered TCR RNA copies per cell, compared with about ten by digital PCR, which implies roughly 30% capture efficiency. Naive libraries contained spiked-in Jurkat TCR RNA (10 copies' worth), which is not part of the donor repertoire. In CMV-specific effector cells, over 99% of molecules were held by clones above 20 RNA copies, whereas under 1% of molecules were held by such clones in naive cells.

Recombination joined TRBV3-1 with TRBJ2-3, and 14 junctional nucleotides match TRBD2. This clonotype originated in a human donor in good health. Some libraries in this study had Jurkat cell RNA spiked in. Sequenced material: naive CD8+ T cells from blood, with Jurkat cell RNA spiked in. The cell subset or site label, read with the paper, signifies: FACS-sorted CD8+CD4-CCR7+CD45RA+ naive T cells. The DNA sequence follows: TGTGCCAGCAGCCTTCTGACTAGCGGGAGGGCCGGGAGGCGGTATTTT. It translates to CASSLLTSGRAGRRYF.